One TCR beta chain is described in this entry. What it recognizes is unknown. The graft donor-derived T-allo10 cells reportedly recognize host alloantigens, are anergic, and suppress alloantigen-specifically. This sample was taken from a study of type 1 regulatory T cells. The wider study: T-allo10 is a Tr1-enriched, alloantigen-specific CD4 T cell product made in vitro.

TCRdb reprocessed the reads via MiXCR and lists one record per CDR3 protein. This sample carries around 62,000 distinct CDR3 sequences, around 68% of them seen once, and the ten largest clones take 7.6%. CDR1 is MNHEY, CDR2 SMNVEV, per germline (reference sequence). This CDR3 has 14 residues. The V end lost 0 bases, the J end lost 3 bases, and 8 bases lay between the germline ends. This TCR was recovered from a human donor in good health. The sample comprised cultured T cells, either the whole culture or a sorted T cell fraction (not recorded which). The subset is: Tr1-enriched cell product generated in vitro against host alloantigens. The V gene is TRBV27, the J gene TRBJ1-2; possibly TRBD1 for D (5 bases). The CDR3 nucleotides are TGTGCCAGCAGTTTATCGGCAGGGTACTATGGCTACACCTTC. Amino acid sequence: CASSLSAGYYGYTF.